This entry lists 27 T cell receptor beta chains sequenced from one sample in a study of OX40 agonist ivuxolimab in advanced cancers. Sequencing used immunoSEQ multiplex PCR; TCRdb keeps in-frame clones, though not all of them. The sample has approximately 40,000 clones; 80% to 90% are singletons. Specimen: CD4+ or CD8+ T cells sorted from blood, collected in a trial of the OX40 agonist ivuxolimab. Receptors originate from an adult with an advanced solid tumor such as melanoma, head and neck, liver or kidney cancer.

The V call is TRBV4-2, the J call TRBJ2-6, with TRBD1 as a possible D gene (6 bases). CDR1 LGHNA and CDR2 YNFKEQ come from the germline V gene. This CDR3 spans 15 amino acids. Trimming stripped 7 bases from V and 4 bases from J, with 14 bases between. This CDR3 is CASNDQGSGANVLTF. The DNA of the CDR3 is TGTGCCAGCAACGACCAGGGGTCCGGGGCCAACGTCCTGACTTTC.

Here the CDR3 reads CSVEGRTSGGFYNEQFF. The DNA for the CDR3 is TGCAGCGTTGAAGGGAGGACTAGCGGGGGCTTTTACAATGAGCAGTTCTTC. V usage is TRBV29-1 and J usage is TRBJ2-1, with 13 bases identical to TRBD2. Germline values: CDR1 SQVTM, CDR2 ANQGSEA. This CDR3 contains 17 residues. After removal of 1 base from V and 4 bases from J, the junction contained 7 bases not matched to a gene.

The table lists this clone with a count of one. This rearrangement joins TRBV9 to TRBJ2-2; D is perhaps TRBD1 (5 bases). V lost 4 bases to trimming and J lost 2 bases, with 9 bases between them. Looked up from germline, CDR1 is SGDLS and CDR2 is YYNGEE. This CDR3 spans 14 amino acids. CDR3 region: CASSPQENTGELFF. DNA of the CDR3: TGTGCCAGCAGCCCACAGGAAAACACCGGGGAGCTGTTTTTT.

The rearrangement links TRBV19 to TRBJ1-5, with D tentatively TRBD1 (6 bases). The V end lost 9 bases, the J end lost 0 bases, and 15 bases lay between the germline ends. The CDR3 is 15 residues long. Germline V gene data show CDR1 as LNHDA and CDR2 as SQIVND (reference sequence). CDR3 bases: TGTGCCAGCGGGGGGCAGGCCTATAGCAATCAGCCCCAGCATTTT. Its protein product is CASGGQAYSNQPQHF.

This clone was detected only once. The chain is built from TRBV7-3 and TRBJ2-2; no clear D gene. V was pared by 7 bases and J by 5 bases, with 23 bases between. The CDR3 extends over 17 amino acids. Germline values: CDR1 SGHTA, CDR2 FQGTGA. The CDR3, as DNA: TGTGCCAGCACAAGCTCATGGGTCTCTAGGGCTACCGGGGAGCTGTTTTTT. It yields the protein CASTSSWVSRATGELFF.

The chain employs TRBV11-2 and TRBJ1-1; TRBD1 matches 11 bases. With 5 bases clipped from V and 5 bases from J, the junction kept 10 bases outside the gene matches. This CDR3 is 16 amino acids long. Looked up from germline, CDR1 is SGHAT and CDR2 is FQNNGV. The DNA for the CDR3 is TGTGCCAGCAGCCAACCGGTGGACAGGGGGCGAACTGAAGCTTTCTTT. This sequence encodes CASSQPVDRGRTEAFF.

The chain recombines TRBV4-3 with TRBJ2-2; 14 bases map to TRBD2. V trimming: 3 bases; J trimming: 4 bases; junction bases outside the gene matches: 7. CDR3 length: 18 residues. Germline CDR1 is LGHNA and CDR2 is YSLEER. In DNA form, the CDR3 reads TGCGCCAGCAGCCATCTGGAGACTAGCGGGGGGGGCACCGGGGAGCTGTTTTTT. Translating gives CASSHLETSGGGTGELFF.

This chain joins TRBV10-2 and TRBJ2-7, with no clear D. CDR3 length equals 12 residues. V lost 5 bases and J 2 bases, leaving 7 bases between the germline ends. Germline CDR1 and CDR2: WSHSY and SAAADI. The CDR3 DNA sequence: TGCGCCAGCAGTTCTTCAGCCTACGAGCAGTACTTC. Translating gives CASSSSAYEQYF.

The gene calls are TRBV27 and TRBJ1-5; a weak D match, TRBD1 (6 bases). This CDR3 is built from 13 residues. V lost 6 bases to trimming and J lost 4 bases, with 10 bases between them. Germline loops: CDR1 MNHEY, CDR2 SMNVEV (reference sequence). DNA for the CDR3: TGTGCCAGCAGCTGGGGGGCGAATCAGCCCCAGCATTTT. Protein sequence: CASSWGANQPQHF.

This chain uses TRBV10-3 with TRBJ2-7, with 9 bases lining up with TRBD2. The CDR3 has 18 residues. V was clipped by 0 bases and J by 0 bases; unmatched bases: 9. CDR1 ENHRY and CDR2 SYGVKD come from the germline V gene. For the CDR3, the DNA is TGTGCCATCAGTGAGTCCGTTAGCGGGAGTGGGGACTCCTACGAGCAGTACTTC. It translates to CAISESVSGSGDSYEQYF.

This chain joins TRBV11-2 and TRBJ2-7, with TRBD1 as a possible D gene (5 bases). Germline CDR1 SGHAT, CDR2 FQNNGV. Trimming left V 5 bases short and J 2 bases short, with 16 bases between. This CDR3 has 15 amino acids. CDR3: CASSVGARAAYEQYF. In nucleotides, the CDR3 is TGTGCCAGCAGCGTAGGGGCCCGAGCCGCCTACGAGCAGTACTTC.

The chain joins TRBV6-5 to TRBJ1-5; D may be TRBD1 (5 bases). Trimming cost V 11 bases and J 1 base, with 15 bases left between them. The CDR3 totals 14 residues. Germline V gene lookup returns CDR1 MNHEY and CDR2 SVGAGI. The CDR3 region is CAEGRGGSNQPQHF. CDR3 in DNA: TGTGCCGAAGGGAGGGGAGGCAGCAATCAGCCCCAGCATTTT.

A single count supports this clone. The rearrangement links TRBV10-3 to TRBJ1-3; D gene uncertain. This CDR3 is 15 amino acids long. CDR1 and CDR2 (germline): ENHRY, SYGVKD. The ends were cut back, 1 base at V and 0 bases at J, with 7 bases in the middle. DNA of the CDR3: TGTGCCATCAGTGAGTGGGCGGGCTCTGGAAACACCATATATTTT. Protein: CAISEWAGSGNTIYF.

There are a few counts of this clone. V is TRBV29-1 and J is TRBJ1-5, with D perhaps matching TRBD1 (6 bases). V lost 7 bases, J lost 8 bases, and 18 bases lay in between. This CDR3 comprises 13 residues. Germline CDR1 reads SQVTM; CDR2 reads ANQGSEA. The CDR3 DNA sequence: TGCAGCGCTCTGACAGGATTTGGAAAGCCCCAGCATTTT. Translation: CSALTGFGKPQHF.

The rearrangement uses TRBV19 and TRBJ2-5; the match to TRBD2 covers 7 bases. The CDR3 is 16 residues long. Germline CDR1 LNHDA, CDR2 SQIVND (reference sequence). V was pared by 5 bases and J by 9 bases, with 18 bases of the junction left unmatched. DNA of the CDR3: TGTGCCAGTAGTCATCCAGGACTAGTGCTCTCGGGGGCCCAGTACTTC. Its translation: CASSHPGLVLSGAQYF.

The chain uses TRBV5-1 and TRBJ1-5; D possibly corresponds to TRBD1 (5 bases). Trimming stripped 0 bases from V and 5 bases from J, with 9 bases between. This CDR3 contains 14 residues. Per germline, CDR1 SGHRS and CDR2 YFSETQ. CDR3 sequence: CASSLAGEHQPQHF. CDR3 DNA: TGCGCCAGCAGCTTGGCGGGGGAACATCAGCCCCAGCATTTT.

The count of this clone is one. The chain couples TRBV15 to TRBJ2-7, with a tentative D call TRBD1 (6 bases). With 1 base removed from V and 2 bases from J, the gap between germline ends came to 12 bases. CDR1 and CDR2 (germline): LNHNV, YYDKDF (reference sequence). CDR3 size: 15 residues. The CDR3: CATSRGTGMAYEQYF. CDR3 nucleotide sequence: TGTGCCACCAGCAGAGGAACAGGGATGGCCTACGAGCAGTACTTC. Combining the CDR3 with reference TRBV15 and TRBJ2-7 gives the whole variable domain DAMVIQNPRYQVTQFGKPVTLSCSQTLNHNVMYWYQQKSSQAPKLLFHYYDKDFNNEADTPDNFQSRRPNTSFCFLDIRSPGLGDTAMYLCATSRGTGMAYEQYFGPGTRLTVT.

The gene calls are TRBV13 and TRBJ2-7, with 9 bases lining up with TRBD1. Per germline, CDR1 PRHDT and CDR2 FYEKMQ (reference sequence). The CDR3 sequence is 12 residues long. The CDR3 loop reads CTTGTGRNEQYF. CDR3 DNA: TGTACCACCGGGACAGGGAGGAACGAGCAGTACTTC.

The chain links TRBV13 to TRBJ2-5; D may be TRBD1 or TRBD2 (5 bases each). The CDR3 length is 12 residues. Germline V gene data show CDR1 as PRHDT and CDR2 as FYEKMQ (reference sequence). Trimming pared 3 bases from V and 4 bases from J, leaving 6 bases between. The CDR3 DNA is TGTGCCAGCAGCTTTGGGGGAGAGACCCAGTACTTC. It is translated as CASSFGGETQYF.

In its sample, this clone was seen once. V gene TRBV13 combines with J gene TRBJ1-3; D may be TRBD1 (5 bases). There are 15 residues in the CDR3. V was trimmed by 2 bases and J by 4 bases, leaving 12 bases between them. Looked up from germline, CDR1 is PRHDT and CDR2 is FYEKMQ (reference sequence). The CDR3 is CASSLRAGSGNTIYF. The CDR3 bases are TGTGCCAGCAGCTTAAGGGCAGGGAGCGGAAACACCATATATTTT.

Concerning this clone: Compared with germline, one end of the junction differs, possibly owing to a read error. Other DNA sequences in this sample translate to the same CDR3. The chain joins TRBV4-1 to TRBJ1-1, with D uncertain. CDR1 is MGHRA and CDR2 is YSYEKL in the germline V gene. This CDR3 is 12 amino acids long. The CDR3 loop is CASSQMNTEAFF. The CDR3, as DNA: TGCGCCAGCAGCCAGATGAACACTGAAGCCTTCTTT.

V gene TRBV7-6 combines with J gene TRBJ2-3; a possible D gene is TRBD1 (5 bases). CDR3 length: 17 residues. CDR1 is SGHVS, CDR2 FNYEAQ, per germline. V dropped 1 base and J dropped 5 bases, with 19 bases sitting between them. The CDR3: CASSLVFRDSSEDTQYF. The CDR3, as DNA: TGTGCCAGCAGCTTAGTTTTTCGTGACAGTTCGGAAGATACGCAGTATTTT.

A single count supports this clone. This chain's CDR3 is CASSRKQGRTTEAFF. The CDR3 DNA is TGTGCCAGCAGCCGAAAACAGGGGCGCACCACTGAAGCTTTCTTT. The chain recombines TRBV5-4 with TRBJ1-1; 7 bases align to TRBD1. CDR3 length: 15 residues. V lost 4 bases to trimming and J lost 4 bases; unmatched junction nucleotides: 10. From germline, CDR1 is SGHNT and CDR2 YYREEE (reference sequence).

The chain couples TRBV6-6 to TRBJ1-5, with D unresolved. Germline V gives CDR1 MNHNY, CDR2 SVGAGI (reference sequence). Deletions cut 0 bases from V and 4 bases from J, with 10 bases between. CDR3 length: 15 residues. The CDR3 region has the DNA TGTGCCAGCAGTTACTCGAAGACGGTGAATCAGCCCCAGCATTTT. The encoded protein is CASSYSKTVNQPQHF.

The V and J genes are TRBV11-3 and TRBJ1-5; D call uncertain. Germline assignment: CDR1 SGHNT and CDR2 YENEEA. The CDR3 is made up of 12 amino acids. V was clipped by 3 bases and J by 6 bases, with 6 bases between them. CDR3 DNA sequence: TGTGCCAGCAGCTTTGAGAGTCAGCCCCAGCATTTT. It yields the protein CASSFESQPQHF.

The rearrangement links TRBV9 to TRBJ1-6, with D perhaps matching TRBD1 (5 bases). The CDR3 consists of 14 residues. Deletions cut 2 bases from V and 8 bases from J, with 11 bases between. Looked up from germline, CDR1 is SGDLS and CDR2 is YYNGEE. The CDR3 coding sequence is TGTGCCAGCAGCGTCGGTTCAGGGCATTCACCCCTCCACTTT. Translated, it gives CASSVGSGHSPLHF. Full variable domain (remainder filled in from reference TRBV9 and TRBJ1-6): DSGVTQTPKHLITATGQRVTLRCSPRSGDLSVYWYQQSLDQGLQFLIQYYNGEERAKGNILERFSAQQFPDLHSELNLSSLELGDSALYFCASSVGSGHSPLHFGNGTRLTVT.

The chain combines TRBV4-1 with TRBJ2-1, with TRBD1 matching over 10 bases. After removal of 0 bases from V and 9 bases from J, the junction contained 8 bases not matched to a gene. This CDR3 has 16 amino acids. Per germline, CDR1 MGHRA and CDR2 YSYEKL. CDR3 in DNA: TGCGCCAGCAGCCAAGACGTTCGGACAGGGGGGCCTGAGCAGTTCTTC. It codes for CASSQDVRTGGPEQFF.